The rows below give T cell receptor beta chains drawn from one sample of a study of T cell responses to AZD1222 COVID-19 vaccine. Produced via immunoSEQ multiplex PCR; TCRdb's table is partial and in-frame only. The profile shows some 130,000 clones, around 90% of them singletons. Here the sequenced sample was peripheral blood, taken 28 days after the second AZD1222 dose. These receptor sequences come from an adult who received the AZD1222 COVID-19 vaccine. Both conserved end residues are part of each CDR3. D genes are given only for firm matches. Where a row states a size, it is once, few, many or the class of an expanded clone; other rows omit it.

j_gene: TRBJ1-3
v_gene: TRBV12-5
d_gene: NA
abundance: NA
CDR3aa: CASGLSGAGGNTIYF
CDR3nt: TGTGCTAGTGGTTTGTCGGGGGCAGGAGGAAACACCATATATTTT

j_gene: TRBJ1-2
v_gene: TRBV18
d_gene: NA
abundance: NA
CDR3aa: CASSRGATGGYTF
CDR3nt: TGTGCCAGCTCACGAGGGGCTACCGGTGGCTACACCTTC

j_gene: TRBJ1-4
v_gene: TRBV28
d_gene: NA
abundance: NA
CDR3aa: CASSLRNEKLFF
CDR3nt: TGTGCCAGCAGTTTGAGAAATGAAAAACTGTTTTTT

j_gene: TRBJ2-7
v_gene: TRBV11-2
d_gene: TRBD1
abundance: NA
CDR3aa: CASSLGQGAEEQYF
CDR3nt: TGTGCCAGCAGCTTGGGACAGGGGGCTGAAGAGCAGTACTTC

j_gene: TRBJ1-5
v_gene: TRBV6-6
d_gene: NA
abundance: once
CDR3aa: CASRDTRGYNQPQHF
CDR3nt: TGTGCCAGCAGAGACACCCGGGGGTACAATCAGCCCCAGCATTTT

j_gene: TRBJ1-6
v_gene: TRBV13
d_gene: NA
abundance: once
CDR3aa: CASSYKGTGSSYNSPLHF
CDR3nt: TGTGCCAGCAGCTACAAGGGGACGGGAAGCTCCTATAATTCACCCCTCCACTTT

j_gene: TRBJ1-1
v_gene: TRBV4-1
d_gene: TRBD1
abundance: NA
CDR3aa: CASSAFGTGLSEAFF
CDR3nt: TGCGCCAGCAGCGCGTTTGGGACAGGGTTGAGTGAAGCTTTCTTT

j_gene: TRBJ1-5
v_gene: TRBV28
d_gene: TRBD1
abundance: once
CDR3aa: CASRAGYRGQPQHF
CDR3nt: TGTGCCAGCAGGGCAGGCTACAGGGGTCAGCCCCAGCATTTT

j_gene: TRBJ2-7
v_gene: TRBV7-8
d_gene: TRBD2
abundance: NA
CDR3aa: CASSFGGRGDEQYF
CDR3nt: TGTGCCAGCAGCTTTGGCGGGAGGGGGGACGAGCAGTACTTC

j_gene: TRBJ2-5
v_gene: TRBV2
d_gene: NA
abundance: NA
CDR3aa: CASSDTGQKETQYF
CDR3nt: TGTGCCAGCAGTGATACCGGACAGAAAGAGACCCAGTACTTC

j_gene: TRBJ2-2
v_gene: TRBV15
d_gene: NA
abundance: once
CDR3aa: CATSRDTGELFF
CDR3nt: TGTGCCACCAGCAGAGATACCGGGGAGCTGTTTTTT

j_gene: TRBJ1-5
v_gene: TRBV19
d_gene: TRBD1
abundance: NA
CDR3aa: CASSDREKRQPQHF
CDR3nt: TGTGCCAGTAGTGACAGGGAGAAACGTCAGCCCCAGCATTTT

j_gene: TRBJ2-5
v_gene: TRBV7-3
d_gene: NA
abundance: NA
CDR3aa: CASSALPATQETQYF
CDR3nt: TGTGCCAGCAGCGCACTTCCTGCGACCCAAGAGACCCAGTACTTC

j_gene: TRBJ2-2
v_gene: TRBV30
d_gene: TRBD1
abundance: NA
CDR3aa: CAWRKTGMLGTGELFF
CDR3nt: TGTGCCTGGAGGAAGACAGGGATGTTGGGCACCGGGGAGCTGTTTTTT

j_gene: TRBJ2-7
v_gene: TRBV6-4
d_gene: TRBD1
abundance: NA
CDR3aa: CASSGTGSYEQYF
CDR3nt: TGTGCCAGCAGTGGGACAGGGTCCTACGAGCAGTACTTC

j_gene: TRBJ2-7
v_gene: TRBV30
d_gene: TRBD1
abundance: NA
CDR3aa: CAWSRTGLYEQYF
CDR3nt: TGTGCCTGGAGCCGGACAGGCCTCTACGAGCAGTACTTC

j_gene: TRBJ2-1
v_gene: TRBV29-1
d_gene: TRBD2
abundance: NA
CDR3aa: CSAIAFGLAGSSSYNEQFF
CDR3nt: TGCAGCGCAATTGCCTTCGGACTAGCGGGTTCCAGCTCCTACAATGAGCAGTTCTTC

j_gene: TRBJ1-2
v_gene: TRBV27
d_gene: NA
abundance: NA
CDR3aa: CASRPGYLALTMTGYTF
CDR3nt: TGTGCCAGCAGACCAGGGTATTTGGCCCTAACTATGACTGGCTACACCTTC

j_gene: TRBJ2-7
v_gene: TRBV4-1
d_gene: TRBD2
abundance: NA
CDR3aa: CASSHRIAGGYEQYF
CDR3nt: TGCGCCAGCAGCCATCGGATAGCGGGGGGCTACGAGCAGTACTTC

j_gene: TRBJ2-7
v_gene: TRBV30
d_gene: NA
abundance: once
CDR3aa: CAWSKFRSFISNEQYF
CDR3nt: TGTGCCTGGAGTAAATTTAGGAGCTTCATAAGTAACGAGCAGTACTTC

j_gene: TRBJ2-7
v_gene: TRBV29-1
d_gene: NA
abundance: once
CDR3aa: CSVHLSYEQYF
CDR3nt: TGCAGCGTCCACCTCTCCTACGAGCAGTACTTC

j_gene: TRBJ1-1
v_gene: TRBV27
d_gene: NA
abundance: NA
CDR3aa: CASSRRGVEAFF
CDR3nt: TGTGCCAGCAGTCGCCGGGGGGTTGAAGCTTTCTTT

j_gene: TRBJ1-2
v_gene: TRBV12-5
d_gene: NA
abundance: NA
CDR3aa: CASRLGANYGYTF
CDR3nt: TGTGCTAGTAGGTTGGGGGCCAACTATGGCTACACCTTC

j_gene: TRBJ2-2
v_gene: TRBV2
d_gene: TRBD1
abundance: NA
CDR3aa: CASSVSGQGTGELFF
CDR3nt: TGTGCCAGCAGTGTCTCGGGACAGGGCACCGGGGAGCTGTTTTTT

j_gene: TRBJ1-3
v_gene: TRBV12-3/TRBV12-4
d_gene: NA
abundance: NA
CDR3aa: CASSAHSGNTIYF
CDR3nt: TGTGCCAGCAGCGCACACAGCGGAAACACCATATATTTT

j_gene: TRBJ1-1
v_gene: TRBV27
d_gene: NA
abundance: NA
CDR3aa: CASRRSVGVGGTEAFF
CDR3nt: TGTGCCAGCAGGCGGTCGGTGGGGGTGGGTGGCACTGAAGCTTTCTTT

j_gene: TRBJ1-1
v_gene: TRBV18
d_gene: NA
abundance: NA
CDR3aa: CATREALNTEAFF
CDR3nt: TGTGCTACAAGGGAGGCTTTGAACACTGAAGCTTTCTTT

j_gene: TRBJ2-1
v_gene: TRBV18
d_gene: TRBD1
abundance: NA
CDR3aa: CASSEQGGYEQFF
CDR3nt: TGTGCCAGCTCAGAACAGGGGGGATATGAGCAGTTCTTC

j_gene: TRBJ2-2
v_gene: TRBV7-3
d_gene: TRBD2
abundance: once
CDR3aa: CASSPGLAGAGELFF
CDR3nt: TGTGCCAGCAGCCCCGGACTAGCGGGAGCCGGGGAGCTGTTTTTT

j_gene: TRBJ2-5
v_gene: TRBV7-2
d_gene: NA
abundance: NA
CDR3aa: CASSSRETQYF
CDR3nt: TGTGCCAGCAGCTCGCGGGAGACCCAGTACTTC